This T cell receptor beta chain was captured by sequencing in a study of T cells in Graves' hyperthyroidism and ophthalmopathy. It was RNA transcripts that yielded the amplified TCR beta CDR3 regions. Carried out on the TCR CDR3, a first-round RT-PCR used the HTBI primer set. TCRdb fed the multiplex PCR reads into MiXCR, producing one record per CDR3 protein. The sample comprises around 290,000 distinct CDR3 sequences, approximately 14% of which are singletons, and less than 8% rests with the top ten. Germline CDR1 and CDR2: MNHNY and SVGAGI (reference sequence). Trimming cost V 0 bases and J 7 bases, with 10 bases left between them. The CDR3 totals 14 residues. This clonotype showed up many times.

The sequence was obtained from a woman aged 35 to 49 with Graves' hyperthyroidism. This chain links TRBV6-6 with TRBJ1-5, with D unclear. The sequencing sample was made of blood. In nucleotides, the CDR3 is TGTGCCAGCAGTTACTCACCGGGTAAGCAGCCCCAGCATTTT. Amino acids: CASSYSPGKQPQHF.